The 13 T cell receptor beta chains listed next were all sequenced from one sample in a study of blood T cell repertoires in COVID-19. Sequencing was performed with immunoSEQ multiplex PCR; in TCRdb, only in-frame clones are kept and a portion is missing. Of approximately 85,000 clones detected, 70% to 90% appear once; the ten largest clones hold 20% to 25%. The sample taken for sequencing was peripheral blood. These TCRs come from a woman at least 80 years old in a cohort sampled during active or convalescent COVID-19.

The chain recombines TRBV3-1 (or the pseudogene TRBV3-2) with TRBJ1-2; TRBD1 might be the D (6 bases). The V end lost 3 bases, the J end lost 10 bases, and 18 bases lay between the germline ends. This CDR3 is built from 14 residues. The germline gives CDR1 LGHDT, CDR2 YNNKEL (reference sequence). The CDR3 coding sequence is TGTGCCAGCAGCCACCGTGACAGGACCAGCGACTACACCTTC. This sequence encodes CASSHRDRTSDYTF.

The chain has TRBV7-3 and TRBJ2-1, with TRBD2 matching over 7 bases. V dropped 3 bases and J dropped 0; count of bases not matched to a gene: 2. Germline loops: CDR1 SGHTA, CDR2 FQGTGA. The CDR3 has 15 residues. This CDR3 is CASSFLAASYNEQFF. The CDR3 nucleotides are TGTGCCAGCAGCTTTCTAGCGGCCTCCTACAATGAGCAGTTCTTC.

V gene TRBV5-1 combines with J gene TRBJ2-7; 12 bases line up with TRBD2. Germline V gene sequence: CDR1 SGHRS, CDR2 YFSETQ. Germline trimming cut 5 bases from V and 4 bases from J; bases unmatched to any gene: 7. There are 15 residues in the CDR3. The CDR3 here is CASRMTSGSGYEQYF. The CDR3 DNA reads TGCGCCAGCAGAATGACTAGCGGGAGTGGGTACGAGCAGTACTTC.

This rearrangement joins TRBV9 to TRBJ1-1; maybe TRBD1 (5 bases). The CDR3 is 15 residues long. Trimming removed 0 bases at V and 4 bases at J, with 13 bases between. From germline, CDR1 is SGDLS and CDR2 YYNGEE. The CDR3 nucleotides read TGTGCCAGCAGCGTAGGATGGGGGAGGTCCACTGAAGCTTTCTTT. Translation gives CASSVGWGRSTEAFF.

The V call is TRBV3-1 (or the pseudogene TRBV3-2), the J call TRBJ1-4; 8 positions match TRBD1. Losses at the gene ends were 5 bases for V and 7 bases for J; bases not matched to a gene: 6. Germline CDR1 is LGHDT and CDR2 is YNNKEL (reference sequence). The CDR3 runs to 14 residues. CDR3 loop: CASSAQGGSEKLFF. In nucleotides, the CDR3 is TGTGCCAGCAGCGCACAGGGGGGTAGTGAAAAACTGTTTTTT.

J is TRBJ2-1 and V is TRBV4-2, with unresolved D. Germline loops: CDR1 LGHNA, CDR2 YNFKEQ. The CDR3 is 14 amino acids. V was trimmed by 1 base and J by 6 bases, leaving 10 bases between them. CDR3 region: CASSQGALGNEQFF. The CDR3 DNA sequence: TGTGCCAGCAGCCAAGGGGCTTTGGGCAATGAGCAGTTCTTC.

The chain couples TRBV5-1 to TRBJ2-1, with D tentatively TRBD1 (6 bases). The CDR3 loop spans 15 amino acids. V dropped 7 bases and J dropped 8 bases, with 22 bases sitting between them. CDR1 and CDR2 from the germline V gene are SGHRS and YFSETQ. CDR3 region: CASSEGDTVHDEQFF. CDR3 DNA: TGCGCCAGCTCCGAGGGGGACACTGTACACGATGAGCAGTTCTTC.

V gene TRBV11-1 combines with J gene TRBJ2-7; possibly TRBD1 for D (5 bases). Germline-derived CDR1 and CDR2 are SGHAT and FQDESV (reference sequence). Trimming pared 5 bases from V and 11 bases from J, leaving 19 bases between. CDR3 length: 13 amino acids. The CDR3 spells CASSQQVSQNEYF. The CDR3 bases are TGTGCCAGCAGCCAACAGGTTAGCCAGAACGAGTACTTC.

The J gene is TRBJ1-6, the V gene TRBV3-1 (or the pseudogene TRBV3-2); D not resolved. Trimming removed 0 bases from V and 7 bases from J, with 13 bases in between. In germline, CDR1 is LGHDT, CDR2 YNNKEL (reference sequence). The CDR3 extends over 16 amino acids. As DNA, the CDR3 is TGTGCCAGCAGCCAAGATTTCGGGGTACGGAATTCACCCCTCCACTTT. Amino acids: CASSQDFGVRNSPLHF.

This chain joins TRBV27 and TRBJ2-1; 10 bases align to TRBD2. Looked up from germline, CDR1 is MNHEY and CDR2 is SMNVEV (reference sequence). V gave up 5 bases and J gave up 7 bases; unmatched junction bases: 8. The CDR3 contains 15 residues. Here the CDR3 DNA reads TGTGCCAGCAGTCCCCTTAGCGGGAGGTGGAATGAGCAGTTCTTC. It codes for CASSPLSGRWNEQFF.

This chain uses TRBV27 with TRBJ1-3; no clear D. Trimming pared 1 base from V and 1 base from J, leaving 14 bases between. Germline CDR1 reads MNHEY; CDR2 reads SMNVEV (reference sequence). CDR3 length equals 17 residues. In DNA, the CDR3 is TGTGCCAGCAGTTTATTCGGGAGAGGCCGGTCTGGAAACACCATATATTTT. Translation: CASSLFGRGRSGNTIYF.

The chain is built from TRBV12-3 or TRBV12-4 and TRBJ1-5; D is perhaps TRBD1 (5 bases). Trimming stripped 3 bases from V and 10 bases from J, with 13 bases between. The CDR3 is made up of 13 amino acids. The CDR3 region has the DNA TGTGCCAGCAGTTTTTCAGGGTACGAACCCCAGCATTTT. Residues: CASSFSGYEPQHF.

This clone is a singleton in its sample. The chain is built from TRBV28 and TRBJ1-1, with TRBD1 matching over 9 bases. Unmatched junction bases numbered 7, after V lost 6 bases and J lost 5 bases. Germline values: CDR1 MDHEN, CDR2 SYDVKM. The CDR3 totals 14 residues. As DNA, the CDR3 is TGTGCCAGCAGGTCCGGGACAGGGAGGACTGAAGCTTTCTTT. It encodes CASRSGTGRTEAFF.